A selection of T cell receptor beta chains follows, all from one sample in a study of blood T cell repertoires in COVID-19. TCRdb keeps only in-frame clones here, not all; method: immunoSEQ multiplex PCR. The sample records approximately 85,000 clones, nearly 90% being singletons. Material for sequencing was peripheral blood. These receptors were collected from a woman older than 75 with active or convalescent COVID-19. Both conserved end residues are part of each CDR3. The D gene is left open where the match is weak. The size field is filled for only some rows; it gives once, few, many or a size class.

v_call	j_call	d_call	clone_size	cdr3_aa	cdr3_nt
TRBV7-2	TRBJ2-7	NA	NA	CASSLGATYEQYF	TGTGCCAGCAGCTTAGGAGCAACCTACGAGCAGTACTTC
TRBV4-3	TRBJ2-1	NA	once	CASSERLNREEQFF	TGCGCCAGCAGCGAACGACTAAATCGGGAGGAGCAGTTCTTC
TRBV6-4	TRBJ2-2	NA	NA	CASSRGPDTGELFF	TGTGCCAGCAGTCGGGGTCCGGACACCGGGGAGCTGTTTTTT
TRBV7-3	TRBJ1-3	NA	NA	CASSLSGQSGNTIYF	TGTGCCAGCAGCTTAAGTGGGCAGTCTGGAAACACCATATATTTT
TRBV9	TRBJ1-3	NA	NA	CASSQPGAGNTIYF	TGTGCCAGCAGCCAGCCGGGGGCTGGAAACACCATATATTTT
TRBV12-3/TRBV12-4	TRBJ1-4	TRBD1	few	CASRGTGQGLFF	TGTGCCAGCAGAGGAACCGGACAGGGTCTGTTTTTT
TRBV7-9	TRBJ2-2	NA	NA	CASSLAGPDTGELFF	TGTGCCAGCAGCTTAGCGGGCCCCGACACCGGGGAGCTGTTTTTT
TRBV30	TRBJ1-5	NA	few	CAWSVGWGRNQPQHF	TGTGCCTGGAGTGTAGGATGGGGGCGGAATCAGCCCCAGCATTTT
TRBV28	TRBJ2-5	NA	NA	CASSLFAETQYF	TGTGCCAGCAGTTTATTTGCGGAGACCCAGTACTTC
TRBV7-9	TRBJ2-1	TRBD2	NA	CASSLRAGGLSIGNEQFF	TGTGCCAGCAGCTTACGAGCGGGAGGGCTCTCAATCGGGAATGAGCAGTTCTTC
TRBV11-2	TRBJ2-7	TRBD2	NA	CASSQNSGGSYEQYF	TGTGCCAGCAGCCAAAACTCGGGGGGGTCCTACGAGCAGTACTTC
TRBV5-5	TRBJ2-5	NA	NA	CASSLDPTGETQYF	TGTGCCAGCAGCTTGGACCCCACGGGAGAGACCCAGTACTTC
TRBV27	TRBJ1-1	NA	NA	CASSPSTGEAFF	TGTGCCAGCAGTCCATCGACAGGAGAAGCTTTCTTT
TRBV7-2	TRBJ2-1	TRBD1	NA	CASSQDRGLNNEQFF	TGTGCCAGCAGCCAAGACAGGGGGTTAAACAATGAGCAGTTCTTC
TRBV20-1	TRBJ2-3	NA	NA	CSASWVLALGTQYF	TGCAGTGCTAGTTGGGTTCTAGCGTTGGGTACGCAGTATTTT
TRBV11-2	TRBJ2-4	NA	NA	CASSPELAKNIQYF	TGTGCCAGCAGCCCCGAGTTAGCCAAAAACATTCAGTACTTC
TRBV7-2	TRBJ2-1	NA	NA	CASSLAGQGQFF	TGTGCCAGCAGCTTAGCGGGCCAGGGACAGTTCTTC
TRBV29-1	TRBJ1-2	NA	once	CSVAGGYGYTF	TGCAGCGTTGCGGGAGGCTATGGCTACACCTTC
TRBV11-2	TRBJ1-2	NA	NA	CASSSVATLNYGYTF	TGTGCCAGCAGCTCGGTAGCGACACTTAACTATGGCTACACCTTC
TRBV11-3	TRBJ2-3	TRBD1	NA	CASSQQGTSSSTDTQYF	TGTGCCAGCAGCCAACAGGGGACAAGCTCCTCCACAGATACGCAGTATTTT
TRBV10-3	TRBJ1-4	TRBD1	NA	CAISETGQGNEKLFF	TGTGCCATCAGTGAGACGGGACAGGGCAATGAAAAACTGTTTTTT
TRBV14	TRBJ1-3	NA	NA	CASSLNSGNTIYF	TGTGCCAGCAGCCTTAACTCTGGAAACACCATATATTTT
TRBV2	TRBJ2-7	TRBD1	NA	CASSDRDRSFYEQYF	TGTGCCAGCAGTGACAGGGACAGGAGCTTCTACGAGCAGTACTTC
TRBV28	TRBJ1-2	NA	NA	CASSLTSGVKDSYGYTF	TGTGCCAGCAGTTTAACATCGGGGGTCAAAGACTCCTATGGCTACACCTTC
TRBV12-3/TRBV12-4	TRBJ2-7	NA	NA	CASSPSSYEQYF	TGTGCCAGCAGTCCCAGCTCCTACGAGCAGTACTTC
TRBV20-1	TRBJ2-5	NA	NA	CSASQSVQETQYF	TGCAGTGCTAGTCAGTCAGTTCAAGAGACCCAGTACTTC
TRBV2	TRBJ2-1	TRBD2	NA	CASSLWTSGYNEQFF	TGTGCCAGCAGTCTCTGGACTAGCGGATACAATGAGCAGTTCTTC
TRBV28	TRBJ2-7	TRBD2	NA	CASLADNSYEQYF	TGTGCCAGCCTAGCGGATAACTCCTACGAGCAGTACTTC
TRBV7-2	TRBJ1-5	NA	NA	CASSLAGANNQPQHF	TGTGCCAGCAGCTTAGCGGGCGCTAACAATCAGCCCCAGCATTTT
TRBV27	TRBJ1-2	NA	NA	CASSSLGGGNYGYTF	TGTGCCAGCAGTTCCCTGGGAGGGGGGAACTATGGCTACACCTTC
TRBV2	TRBJ1-3	NA	once	CASMRGNGNTIYF	TGTGCCAGCATGAGAGGGAATGGAAACACCATATATTTT
TRBV28	TRBJ2-3	NA	NA	CASSLITDTQYF	TGTGCCAGCAGTTTAATAACAGATACGCAGTATTTT
TRBV3-1/TRBV3-2	TRBJ2-1	TRBD2	NA	CASSQSSGRGGEQFF	TGTGCCAGCAGCCAATCTAGCGGGAGAGGGGGTGAGCAGTTCTTC